These 9 T cell receptor beta chains originate from one sample sequenced in a study of early T cells in non-severe SARS-CoV-2 infection. A single record per CDR3 protein comes from TCRdb applying MiXCR to the 5' RACE reads. The sample shows over 90,000 distinct CDR3 sequences, 10% to 15% of them seen only once. Here the sequenced sample was whole blood, taken at baseline. These receptors were obtained from an adult who was a healthcare worker with PCR-confirmed SARS-CoV-2 infection or an uninfected control (not recorded which).

Only a few counts were recorded for this clonotype. The rearrangement joins TRBV20-1 to TRBJ2-5, with 8 bases fitting TRBD2. Germline CDR1 reads DFQATT; CDR2 reads SNEGSKA (reference sequence). There are 17 residues in the CDR3. V was pared by 7 bases and J by 1 base, with 17 bases of the junction left unmatched. In DNA form, the CDR3 reads TGCAGTGTCGAAGGTTTAGGGGCTAGCGGGTTCCAAGAGACCCAGTACTTC. Protein sequence: CSVEGLGASGFQETQYF.

This clonotype has just a few counts. The gene calls are TRBV5-1 and TRBJ1-1; 7 nucleotides align to TRBD1. From germline, CDR1 is SGHRS and CDR2 YFSETQ. With 3 bases clipped from V and 4 bases from J, the junction kept 9 bases outside the gene matches. The CDR3 runs 15 residues. DNA of the CDR3: TGCGCCAGCAGCTCCCAGGGGGGCGCGGGCACTGAAGCTTTCTTT. Amino acid sequence: CASSSQGGAGTEAFF.

V usage is TRBV4-2 and J usage is TRBJ1-5; D is unresolved. In germline, CDR1 is LGHNA, CDR2 YNFKEQ. This CDR3 comprises 15 residues. Between the trimmed V and J ends, which lost 0 bases and 5 bases, there was a span of 11 bases. In DNA form, the CDR3 reads TGTGCCAGCAGCCAAGAACAGCGAAGTTATCAGCCCCAGCATTTT. Protein product: CASSQEQRSYQPQHF.

The table lists this clonotype with a few counts. The rearrangement joins TRBV6-2 or TRBV6-3 to TRBJ2-1; 11 bases map to TRBD2. The junction had 8 bases not matched to a gene; V was cut back by 7 bases and J by 6 bases. Germline loops: CDR1 MNHEY, CDR2 SVGEGT. The CDR3 loop spans 15 amino acids. CDR3 region: CASTPLGLAANEQFF. CDR3 coding DNA: TGTGCCAGCACCCCGTTGGGACTAGCGGCCAATGAGCAGTTCTTC.

This chain links TRBV25-1 with TRBJ2-7; TRBD2 aligns across 9 bases. Germline CDR1 and CDR2: MGHDK and SYGVNS. V was pared by 4 bases and J by 6 bases, with 10 bases of the junction left unmatched. The CDR3 consists of 15 residues. CDR3 in amino acids: CASSGLAGVDPEQYF. In nucleotides, the CDR3 is TGTGCCAGCAGTGGTTTAGCGGGAGTTGACCCCGAGCAGTACTTC.

This clonotype was picked up a small number of times. The chain recombines TRBV7-6 with TRBJ2-5; TRBD1 is a possible D gene (6 bases). The germline V and J ends were trimmed by 0 bases and 9 bases, with 17 bases remaining between them. This CDR3 has 15 amino acids. Looked up from germline, CDR1 is SGHVS and CDR2 is FNYEAQ. CDR3 in DNA: TGTGCCAGCAGCTTAGCGGGGACACCGGTTGGGGCCCAGTACTTC. This sequence encodes CASSLAGTPVGAQYF.

This clonotype has a handful of counts. This chain uses TRBV19 with TRBJ2-2; D gene unclear. V was pared by 8 bases and J by 1 base, with 8 bases between. Germline loops: CDR1 LNHDA, CDR2 SQIVND (reference sequence). The CDR3 has 13 residues. CDR3 loop: CASQEMNTGELFF. For the CDR3, the DNA is TGTGCCAGTCAAGAGATGAACACCGGGGAGCTGTTTTTT.

The rearrangement uses TRBV29-1 and TRBJ1-1, with 9 bases identical to TRBD1. Trimming took 6 bases from V and 5 from J; bases not matched to a gene: 7. Germline V CDR1 and CDR2: SQVTM, ANQGSEA. This CDR3 spans 13 amino acids. CDR3 coding DNA: TGCAGCGTGACCGGGACAGGGTTGACTGAAGCTTTCTTT. It specifies CSVTGTGLTEAFF.

This clonotype was seen repeatedly, ten times or more. The chain combines TRBV12-3 or TRBV12-4 with TRBJ1-4; D possibly corresponds to TRBD1 (5 bases). V lost 3 bases and J lost 7, with 15 bases in between. This CDR3 contains 15 residues. The CDR3 DNA reads TGTGCCAGCAGTTTCGGGCTCACAGGCGTTGAAAAACTGTTTTTT. Its translation is CASSFGLTGVEKLFF.